Shown below are 16 T cell receptor beta chains from a single sample sequenced in a study of spatial heterogeneity in lung cancer. Regarding time point: blood at routine non-recurrence follow-up after resection. Unsorted whole RNA from tumor, nontumor lung or frozen PBMC underwent sequencing. MiXCR, applied by TCRdb to the 5' RACE reads, yields one record per CDR3 protein. The sample carries about 120,000 distinct CDR3 sequences, 9% to 15% recorded once. This sample comprised PBMCs, obtained at follow-up. These receptors were taken from a male donor with early-stage non-small cell lung cancer.

The CDR3 DNA reads as TGTGCCAGCCTCTGGGGTTTGAGGATCCCTGAAGCTTTCTTT. It encodes CASLWGLRIPEAFF. This chain uses TRBV6-2 or TRBV6-3 with TRBJ1-1, with D unclear. The length of the CDR3 is 14 residues. The ends were cut back, 8 bases at V and 6 bases at J, with 19 bases in the middle. The germline CDR1 and CDR2 sequences are MNHEY and SVGEGT.

This sequence joins TRBV4-3 and TRBJ1-2; TRBD1 agrees at 8 bases. J was trimmed by 0 bases and V by 0 bases; bases with no gene match: 9. The CDR3 is 18 residues long. CDR1 is LGHNA and CDR2 is YSLEER in the germline V gene. The CDR3 is CASSQETGARISNYGYTF. The CDR3 DNA reads as TGCGCCAGCAGCCAAGAGACAGGGGCACGCATCTCTAACTATGGCTACACCTTC.

This CDR3 is CASSVAARAGYQETQYF. CDR3 DNA: TGTGCCAGCAGCGTAGCTGCCCGGGCAGGGTACCAAGAGACCCAGTACTTC. The gene calls are TRBV9 and TRBJ2-5; maybe TRBD1 (5 bases). CDR1 and CDR2 from the germline V gene are SGDLS and YYNGEE. V dropped 0 bases and J dropped 0 bases, with 15 bases sitting between them. There are 17 residues in the CDR3.

The V and J genes are TRBV7-6 and TRBJ1-6; D remains ambiguous. The germline V and J ends were trimmed by 1 base and 9 bases, with 10 bases remaining between them. CDR3 length equals 14 residues. CDR1 SGHVS and CDR2 FNYEAQ come from the germline V gene. The CDR3 protein is CASSLVDPGSPLHF. In DNA, the CDR3 is TGTGCCAGCAGCTTAGTGGACCCAGGTTCACCCCTCCACTTT. The full variable domain, rest sourced from reference TRBV7-6 and TRBJ1-6, is GAGVSQSPRYKVTKRGQDVALRCDPISGHVSLYWYRQALGQGPEFLTYFNYEAQQDKSGLPNDRFSAERPEGSISTLTIQRTEQRDSAMYRCASSLVDPGSPLHFGNGTRLTVT.

The CDR3 spells CASSGRKNTEAFF. The CDR3 DNA is TGTGCCAGCAGTGGACGGAAGAACACTGAAGCTTTCTTT. The chain recombines TRBV28 with TRBJ1-1; the D is unclear. The length of the CDR3 is 13 residues. Trimming removed 5 bases from V and 1 base from J, with 8 bases in between. The germline gives CDR1 MDHEN, CDR2 SYDVKM. Full variable domain (missing parts from reference TRBV28 and TRBJ1-1): DVKVTQSSRYLVKRTGEKVFLECVQDMDHENMFWYRQDPGLGLRLIYFSYDVKMKEKGDIPEGYSVSREKKERFSLILESASTNQTSMYLCASSGRKNTEAFFGQGTRLTVV.

The rearrangement links TRBV4-1 to TRBJ2-7; unclear D gene. The germline V gene encodes CDR1 MGHRA and CDR2 YSYEKL. The CDR3 length is 14 residues. The V end was cut by 0 bases, the J end by 7 bases, with 13 bases between. The CDR3 DNA reads as TGCGCCAGCAGCCAAGATTTCCTACTGAAGGAGCAGTACTTC. It yields the protein CASSQDFLLKEQYF.

In this sample, this clonotype turned up a few times. This sequence joins TRBV30 and TRBJ2-5; 8 bases match TRBD1. The J segment lost 4 bases and the V segment lost 1 base, leaving 5 bases of the junction unmatched. The CDR3 totals 14 residues. The V gene's germline CDR1 is GTSNPN and CDR2 SVGIG (reference sequence). The CDR3 sequence: CAWSETGVPETQYF. The CDR3 DNA follows: TGTGCCTGGAGTGAGACAGGGGTTCCAGAGACCCAGTACTTC.

The genes are TRBV18 and TRBJ1-1; D unclear. CDR3 length: 14 residues. In germline, CDR1 is KGHSH, CDR2 LQKENI. With 3 bases removed from V and 0 bases from J, the gap between germline ends came to 8 bases. CDR3 nucleotide sequence: TGTGCCAGCTCACCGGGAAGCATGAACACTGAAGCTTTCTTT. This gives the protein CASSPGSMNTEAFF.

V is TRBV12-3 or TRBV12-4 and J is TRBJ2-2; the D call may be TRBD1 or TRBD2 (5 bases each). The CDR3 is 14 amino acids. Trimming pared 6 bases from V and 8 bases from J, leaving 16 bases between. In nucleotides, the CDR3 is TGTGCCAGCAGCCAGTTGGGGGTGAGGGGGGAGCTGTTTTTT. Amino acids: CASSQLGVRGELFF.

This clonotype was detected only a few times. The V gene is TRBV20-1, the J gene TRBJ1-1; D is undetermined. The CDR3 sequence is 12 residues long. Germline loops: CDR1 DFQATT, CDR2 SNEGSKA (reference sequence). Trimming shortened V by 6 bases and J by 4 bases, and 12 bases separated the two germline ends. CDR3 sequence (DNA): TGCAGTGCGAGGACCGGGAGCACTGAAGCTTTCTTT. It is translated as CSARTGSTEAFF.

In this sample, this clonotype turned up a few times. V is TRBV28 and J is TRBJ1-2, with D possibly TRBD1 on 5 matching bases. The CDR3 totals 14 residues. Germline lookup yields CDR1 MDHEN and CDR2 SYDVKM. V was trimmed by 4 bases and J by 2 bases, leaving 11 bases between them. The chain's CDR3 is CASSYGWGNYGYTF. The CDR3 nucleotides read TGTGCCAGCAGTTACGGGTGGGGGAACTATGGCTACACCTTC.

The CDR3 sequence is CASSKIGNTIYF. Written as DNA, the CDR3 is TGTGCCAGCAGTAAAATTGGAAACACCATATATTTT. The V call is TRBV12-3 or TRBV12-4, the J call TRBJ1-3; D is uncertain. The CDR3 is made up of 12 amino acids. V lost 5 bases to trimming and J lost 3 bases, with 5 bases between them.

This clonotype was found many times. The chain is built from TRBV20-1 and TRBJ2-5, with D possibly TRBD2 on 5 matching bases. CDR1 DFQATT and CDR2 SNEGSKA come from the germline V gene (reference sequence). CDR3 length equals 14 residues. Trimming left V 1 base short and J 5 bases short, with 14 bases between. CDR3 in amino acids: CSARVSGSGETQYF. CDR3 in DNA: TGCAGTGCTAGAGTATCGGGATCGGGTGAGACCCAGTACTTC.

The chain combines TRBV2 with TRBJ1-2, with 7 bases fitting TRBD1. With 8 bases clipped from V and 7 bases from J, the junction kept 16 bases outside the gene matches. The CDR3 covers 15 residues. Germline CDR1 and CDR2: SNHLY and FYNNEI. CDR3 protein: CASSSSGGNWSGYTF. CDR3 sequence (DNA): TGTGCCAGCTCCAGTTCAGGGGGTAATTGGAGTGGCTACACCTTC.

The rearrangement uses TRBV15 and TRBJ1-2; D not certain. CDR3 size: 12 residues. Trimming took 0 bases from V and 12 from J, leaving 11 bases between them. Germline CDR1 reads LNHNV; CDR2 reads YYDKDF (reference sequence). The DNA of the CDR3 is TGTGCCACCAGCAGAGATCGCAGCAAGAACACCTTC. This sequence encodes CATSRDRSKNTF.

This rearrangement joins TRBV7-8 to TRBJ2-1; TRBD2 matches at 8 bases. The J segment lost 10 bases and the V segment lost 3 bases, leaving 2 bases of the junction unmatched. The CDR3 runs 12 residues. Germline assignment: CDR1 SGHVS and CDR2 FQNEAQ. The CDR3 nucleotides read TGTGCCAGCAGCTTCGTAGCGGGGGAGCAGTTCTTC. Amino acids: CASSFVAGEQFF. Using reference TRBV7-8 and TRBJ2-1 for the parts outside the CDR3, the full variable domain is GAGVSQSPRYKVAKRGQDVALRCDPISGHVSLFWYQQALGQGPEFLTYFQNEAQLDKSGLPSDRFFAERPEGSVSTLKIQRTQQEDSAVYLCASSFVAGEQFFGPGTRLTVL.